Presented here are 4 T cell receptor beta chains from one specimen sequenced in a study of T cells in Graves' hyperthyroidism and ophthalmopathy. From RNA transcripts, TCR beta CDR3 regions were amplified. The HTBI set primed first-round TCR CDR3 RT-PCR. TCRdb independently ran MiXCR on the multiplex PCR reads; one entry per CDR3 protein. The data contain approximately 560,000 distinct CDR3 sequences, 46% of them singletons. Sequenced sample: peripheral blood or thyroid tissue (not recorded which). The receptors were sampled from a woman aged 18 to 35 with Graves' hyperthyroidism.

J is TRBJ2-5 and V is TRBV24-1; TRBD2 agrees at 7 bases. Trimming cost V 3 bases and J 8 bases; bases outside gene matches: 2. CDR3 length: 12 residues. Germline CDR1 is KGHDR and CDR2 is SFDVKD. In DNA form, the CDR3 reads TGTGCCACCAGTGATGCGGGAGACACCCAGTACTTC. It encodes CATSDAGDTQYF.

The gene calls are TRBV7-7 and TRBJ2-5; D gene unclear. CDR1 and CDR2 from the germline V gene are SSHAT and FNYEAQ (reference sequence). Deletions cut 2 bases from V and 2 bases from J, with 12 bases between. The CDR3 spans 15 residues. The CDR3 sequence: CASSLWADKQETQYF. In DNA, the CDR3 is TGTGCCAGCAGCTTATGGGCAGATAAACAAGAGACCCAGTACTTC. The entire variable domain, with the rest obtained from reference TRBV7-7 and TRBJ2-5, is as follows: GAGVSQSPRYKVTKRGQDVTLRCDPISSHATLYWYQQALGQGPEFLTYFNYEAQPDKSGLPSDRFSAERPEGSISTLTIQRTEQRDSAMYRCASSLWADKQETQYFGPGTRLLVL.

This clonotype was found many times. DNA of the CDR3: TGTGCCAGCATGGGGACAGGCCACGAGCAGTACTTC. Protein product: CASMGTGHEQYF. V is TRBV7-6 and J is TRBJ2-7; 8 bases are shared with TRBD1. Germline V CDR1 and CDR2: SGHVS, FNYEAQ. Losses at the gene ends were 7 bases for V and 5 bases for J; bases not matched to a gene: 4. The CDR3 length is 12 residues.

The CDR3 here is CASSRYGQATYEQYF. CDR3 nucleotides: TGTGCCAGCAGCCGCTACGGACAGGCGACCTACGAGCAGTACTTC. V gene TRBV7-9 combines with J gene TRBJ2-7, with TRBD1 identical over 7 bases. In germline, CDR1 is SEHNR, CDR2 FQNEAQ (reference sequence). Germline trimming cut 5 bases from V and 2 bases from J; bases unmatched to any gene: 9. CDR3 length: 15 residues. The variable domain in full, with the rest retrieved from reference TRBV7-9 and TRBJ2-7, is DTGVSQNPRHKITKRGQNVTFRCDPISEHNRLYWYRQTLGQGPEFLTYFQNEAQLEKSRLLSDRFSAERPKGSFSTLEIQRTEQGDSAMYLCASSRYGQATYEQYFGPGTRLTVT.